This TCR beta chain was retrieved from a study of cytomegalovirus exposure and HLA in healthy donors. Study-wide results and limits: Apparent HLA restriction characterized most CMV-associated TCR beta chains in a later analysis. It was reportedly the case that the classifier diagnosed cytomegalovirus status with high specificity and sensitivity.

Primers: 60 Vbeta forward and 13 Jbeta reverse. Data came from immunoSEQ multiplex PCR; TCRdb stores just in-frame clones and leaves some out. Of roughly 180,000 clones listed, approximately 85% are singletons. Details on this clone: Its antigen is still unknown.

This CDR3 is 15 amino acids long. V dropped 6 bases and J dropped 0 bases, with 12 bases sitting between them. Germline values: CDR1 MNHEY, CDR2 SVGAGI. This sequence originates from a man aged 18 to 29 in good health and CMV-seropositive. The rearrangement joins TRBV6-5 to TRBJ1-3; D not certain. Sequencing was carried out using PBMCs. CDR3 amino acids: CASRIRDSSGNTIYF. As DNA, the CDR3 is TGTGCCAGCAGAATAAGAGACTCCTCTGGAAACACCATATATTTT.